Listed here are 11 T cell receptor beta chains from one sample, sequenced in a study of shared clonotypes between healthy human individuals. Repertoires were generated with immunoSEQ multiplex PCR, while TCRdb's copy carries only in-frame clones and drops some. The data show 950,000 to 1,200,000 clones, around three quarters seen once. The sequenced sample was memory CD4+ T cells from PBMCs. Stated subset: CD45RA-negative fraction. These receptors were taken from a man in his late teens or twenties in good health. Some clones in this sample may be carry-over from other donors' samples.

There are a few counts of this clone. The chain uses TRBV7-8 and TRBJ1-2; D not certain. Germline assignment: CDR1 SGHVS and CDR2 FQNEAQ. V was trimmed by 5 bases and J by 0 bases, leaving 7 bases between them. The CDR3 runs 13 residues. DNA for the CDR3: TGTGCCAGCAGCAAGGGCCCTAACTATGGCTACACCTTC. Translating gives CASSKGPNYGYTF.

The chain employs TRBV7-6 and TRBJ2-7, with D possibly matching TRBD1 (6 bases). This CDR3 has 14 residues. Trimming shortened V by 1 base and J by 2 bases, and 9 bases separated the two germline ends. Germline V gene lookup returns CDR1 SGHVS and CDR2 FNYEAQ. The CDR3 region has the DNA TGTGCCAGCAGCTTAGATGGGACAACCTACGAGCAGTACTTC. Its protein product is CASSLDGTTYEQYF.

The chain joins TRBV5-4 to TRBJ2-7; TRBD2 matches 9 bases. Germline CDR1 SGHNT, CDR2 YYREEE (reference sequence). The V and J ends lost 4 bases and 2 bases, in that order; junction bases with no gene match: 10. The CDR3 is 16 amino acids. CDR3 DNA: TGTGCCAGCAGCCCACGCCCTAGCGGGAAGACCTACGAGCAGTACTTC. This gives the protein CASSPRPSGKTYEQYF.

This clone was detected a few times. The rearrangement links TRBV5-1 to TRBJ2-7; D is possibly TRBD1 (6 bases). There are 14 residues in the CDR3. The germline V gene encodes CDR1 SGHRS and CDR2 YFSETQ. With 2 bases removed from V and 4 bases from J, the gap between germline ends came to 13 bases. CDR3 region: CASSFTGNRYEQYF. The CDR3 DNA reads as TGCGCCAGCAGCTTTACAGGGAACCGGTACGAGCAGTACTTC.

J is TRBJ2-7 and V is TRBV2; no firm D call. Germline V gives CDR1 SNHLY, CDR2 FYNNEI. V lost 5 bases, J lost 3 bases, and 8 bases lay in between. The CDR3 is 12 residues long. CDR3 amino acids: CASSYANYEQYF. In nucleotides, the CDR3 is TGTGCCAGCAGTTACGCGAACTACGAGCAGTACTTC.

The chain joins TRBV6-5 to TRBJ1-1; the match to TRBD1 covers 7 bases. The trim removed 5 bases at V and 5 bases at J, leaving 8 bases unmatched. This CDR3 contains 14 residues. CDR1 and CDR2 (germline): MNHEY, SVGAGI. The DNA of the CDR3 is TGTGCCAGCAGTAGGGACAGCAGGAGAACTGAAGCTTTCTTT. Its translation: CASSRDSRRTEAFF.

The chain couples TRBV6-6 to TRBJ1-1; TRBD1 is a possible D gene (5 bases). The CDR3 contains 16 residues. Between the trimmed V and J ends, which lost 2 bases and 1 base, there was a span of 14 bases. CDR1 MNHNY and CDR2 SVGAGI come from the germline V gene (reference sequence). CDR3: CASSYSARVENTEAFF. In DNA, the CDR3 is TGTGCCAGCAGTTACAGTGCCAGGGTCGAGAACACTGAAGCTTTCTTT.

V is TRBV25-1 and J is TRBJ2-5; D unclear. Matching the DNA end better, TRBJ2-7 makes the J call doubtful. The CDR3 length is 11 residues. Per germline, CDR1 MGHDK and CDR2 SYGVNS. This chain's CDR3 is CASSRSYEQYF. CDR3 DNA: TGTGCCAGCAGTCGTTCCTACGAGCAGTACTTC.

The chain links TRBV6-5 to TRBJ1-1, with TRBD1 identical over 7 bases. The CDR3 has 15 amino acids. J gave up 2 bases and V 2 bases, and 5 bases lay outside the gene matches. Per the germline V gene, CDR1 is MNHEY and CDR2 is SVGAGI. The CDR3 DNA reads TGTGCCAGCAGTTACGGTAACAGGGGAAACACTGAAGCTTTCTTT. Its protein product is CASSYGNRGNTEAFF.

V and J are TRBV5-4 and TRBJ1-1; TRBD1 is a possible D gene (5 bases). The CDR3 contains 13 residues. V was pared by 1 base and J by 4 bases, with 8 bases between. Germline-derived CDR1 and CDR2 are SGHNT and YYREEE (reference sequence). The DNA for the CDR3 is TGTGCCAGCAGCTTGTCTAGGGGCACTGAAGCTTTCTTT. This gives the protein CASSLSRGTEAFF.

The chain is built from TRBV28 and TRBJ2-5; a possible D gene is TRBD2 (6 bases). The CDR3 spans 13 residues. Trimming took off 3 bases at V and 3 bases at J, with 8 bases between the two ends. Germline V CDR1 and CDR2: MDHEN, SYDVKM. CDR3: CASSFPGEETQYF. The CDR3 DNA follows: TGTGCCAGCAGTTTTCCGGGGGAAGAGACCCAGTACTTC.